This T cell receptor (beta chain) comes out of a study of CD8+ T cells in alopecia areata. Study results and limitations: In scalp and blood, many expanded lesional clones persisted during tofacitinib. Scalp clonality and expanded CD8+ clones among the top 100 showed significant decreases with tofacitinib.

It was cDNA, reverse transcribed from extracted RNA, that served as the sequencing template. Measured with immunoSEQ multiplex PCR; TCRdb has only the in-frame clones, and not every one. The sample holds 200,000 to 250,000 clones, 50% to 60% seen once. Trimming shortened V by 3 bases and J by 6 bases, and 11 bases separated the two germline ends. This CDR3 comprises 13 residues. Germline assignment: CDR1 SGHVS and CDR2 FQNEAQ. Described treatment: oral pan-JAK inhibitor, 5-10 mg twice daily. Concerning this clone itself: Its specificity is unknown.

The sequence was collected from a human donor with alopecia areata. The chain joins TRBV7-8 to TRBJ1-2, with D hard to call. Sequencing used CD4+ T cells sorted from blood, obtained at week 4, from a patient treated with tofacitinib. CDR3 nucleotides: TGTGCCAGCAGCTTCGGGGAGGTGGATGGCTACACCTTC. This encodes CASSFGEVDGYTF.